This T cell receptor (beta chain) emerged from a study of CD8 T cells in Susac syndrome. The RNA, about 0.5 to 1 ug, was put through reverse transcription using random hexamers. Amplification of TCR beta CDR3 used immunoSEQ multiplex PCR across 54 Vbeta and 13 Jbeta. A single record per CDR3 protein comes from TCRdb applying MiXCR to the immunoSEQ multiplex PCR reads. Of about 130,000 distinct CDR3 sequences listed, around nine tenths are singletons. Through negative isolation, CD4+ and CD8+ T cells were obtained, while TEMRA cells were enriched using FACS. CDR1 SEHNR and CDR2 FQNEAQ come from the germline V gene (reference sequence). The CDR3 runs 13 residues. Deletions cut 5 bases from V and 6 bases from J, with 12 bases between. Study outcomes and limitations: It was acknowledged in the study that its TCR sequencing and HLA analysis involved a relatively small number of individuals.

A remark on this clonotype: Its antigen is currently unknown.

The material sequenced was CD8+ T cells from PBMCs. The TCR was taken from a human donor with multiple sclerosis. The chain has TRBV7-9 and TRBJ2-3, with D possibly TRBD1 on 6 matching bases. The CDR3 sequence: CASSKDSPDTQYF. The DNA of the CDR3 is TGTGCCAGCAGCAAGGACAGCCCTGATACGCAGTATTTT. Filled out from reference TRBV7-9 and TRBJ2-3, the complete variable domain reads DTGVSQNPRHKITKRGQNVTFRCDPISEHNRLYWYRQTLGQGPEFLTYFQNEAQLEKSRLLSDRFSAERPKGSFSTLEIQRTEQGDSAMYLCASSKDSPDTQYFGPGTRLTVL.